A selection of T cell receptor beta chains follows, all from one sample in a study of CD8 T cells in ankylosing spondylitis. TCRdb reprocessed the 5' RACE reads with MiXCR, giving one entry per CDR3 protein. The data contain 250,000 to 350,000 distinct CDR3 sequences, 20% of them seen just once; the ten biggest clones take up 7.5% to 9.5%. The sequenced sample consisted of blood, either unsorted or a sorted T cell fraction (not recorded which). These receptors came from a male donor with ankylosing spondylitis or in good health (not recorded which). CDR3s include the opening cysteine and the closing phenylalanine or tryptophan. D genes are given only for firm matches. Not all rows give a size; the values are once, few, many and, for expanded clones, a class.

abundance: -
j_gene: TRBJ2-1
d_gene: -
v_gene: TRBV5-4
CDR3aa: CASSSVVNEQFF
CDR3nt: TGTGCCAGCAGCTCAGTGGTCAATGAGCAGTTCTTC

abundance: few
j_gene: TRBJ1-3
d_gene: -
v_gene: TRBV29-1
CDR3aa: CSVGGAGFGNTIYF
CDR3nt: TGCAGCGTTGGAGGCGCAGGGTTCGGAAACACCATATATTTT

abundance: few
j_gene: TRBJ1-3
d_gene: -
v_gene: TRBV27
CDR3aa: CASSLGGAAGNTIYF
CDR3nt: TGTGCCAGCAGTTTGGGGGGGGCTGCTGGAAACACCATATATTTT

abundance: few
j_gene: TRBJ2-1
d_gene: -
v_gene: TRBV20-1
CDR3aa: CSAPWSVDYNEQFF
CDR3nt: TGCAGTGCCCCTTGGTCGGTGGACTACAATGAGCAGTTCTTC

abundance: -
j_gene: TRBJ1-1
d_gene: -
v_gene: TRBV6-1
CDR3aa: CASSESGAGPEAFF
CDR3nt: TGTGCCAGCAGTGAATCCGGGGCGGGTCCTGAAGCTTTCTTT

abundance: few
j_gene: TRBJ2-3
d_gene: -
v_gene: TRBV10-3
CDR3aa: CAISESEGLPSSTDTQYF
CDR3nt: TGTGCCATCAGTGAGTCAGAGGGACTTCCATCTAGCACAGATACGCAGTATTTT

abundance: -
j_gene: TRBJ2-1
d_gene: TRBD2
v_gene: TRBV20-1
CDR3aa: CSASSTSGRWNEQFF
CDR3nt: TGCAGTGCTAGTTCTACCAGCGGGAGATGGAATGAGCAGTTCTTC

abundance: few
j_gene: TRBJ2-3
d_gene: -
v_gene: TRBV15
CDR3aa: CATGQGGPSTDTQYF
CDR3nt: TGTGCCACCGGGCAGGGAGGTCCTAGCACAGATACGCAGTATTTT

abundance: few
j_gene: TRBJ2-1
d_gene: -
v_gene: TRBV10-3
CDR3aa: CAISESSLANEQFF
CDR3nt: TGTGCCATCAGTGAGTCGAGTCTAGCGAATGAGCAGTTCTTC

abundance: few
j_gene: TRBJ2-3
d_gene: TRBD1
v_gene: TRBV27
CDR3aa: CASSLLRDRASTDTQYF
CDR3nt: TGTGCCAGCAGTTTATTAAGAGACAGGGCAAGCACAGATACGCAGTATTTT

abundance: -
j_gene: TRBJ1-2
d_gene: TRBD1
v_gene: TRBV12-3/TRBV12-4
CDR3aa: CASSTGQGMTRYTF
CDR3nt: TGTGCCAGCAGTACTGGACAGGGAATGACCCGCTACACCTTC

abundance: -
j_gene: TRBJ2-2
d_gene: -
v_gene: TRBV11-2
CDR3aa: CASSIDRNTGELFF
CDR3nt: TGTGCCAGCAGCATAGACAGGAACACCGGGGAGCTGTTTTTT

abundance: -
j_gene: TRBJ2-3
d_gene: TRBD1
v_gene: TRBV5-1
CDR3aa: CASSFTGTGVGDTQYF
CDR3nt: TGCGCCAGCAGCTTCACCGGGACAGGGGTGGGAGATACGCAGTATTTT

abundance: many
j_gene: TRBJ2-1
d_gene: TRBD1
v_gene: TRBV29-1
CDR3aa: CSGGQGGFNEQFF
CDR3nt: TGCAGCGGCGGACAGGGTGGGTTCAATGAGCAGTTCTTC

abundance: -
j_gene: TRBJ2-5
d_gene: TRBD1
v_gene: TRBV5-1
CDR3aa: CASSTGTAQETQYF
CDR3nt: TGCGCCAGCAGCACCGGGACAGCCCAAGAGACCCAGTACTTC

abundance: many
j_gene: TRBJ1-5
d_gene: -
v_gene: TRBV6-5
CDR3aa: CASSYSPKGNQPQHF
CDR3nt: TGTGCCAGCAGTTACTCGCCGAAGGGGAATCAGCCCCAGCATTTT

abundance: few
j_gene: TRBJ2-1
d_gene: -
v_gene: TRBV28
CDR3aa: CASSPAPLGNGQFF
CDR3nt: TGTGCCAGCAGCCCCGCTCCGCTAGGGAATGGGCAGTTCTTC

abundance: once
j_gene: TRBJ2-3
d_gene: TRBD1
v_gene: TRBV7-2
CDR3aa: CASSLSNLWATGSVTDTQYF
CDR3nt: TGTGCCAGCAGCTTATCGAATTTATGGGCGACAGGGTCGGTTACAGATACGCAGTATTTT

abundance: few
j_gene: TRBJ2-5
d_gene: -
v_gene: TRBV12-3/TRBV12-4
CDR3aa: CASSPARGGGETQYF
CDR3nt: TGTGCCAGCAGCCCAGCTAGGGGGGGTGGAGAGACCCAGTACTTC

abundance: -
j_gene: TRBJ1-3
d_gene: -
v_gene: TRBV12-3/TRBV12-4
CDR3aa: CASRGVPLSGNTIYF
CDR3nt: TGTGCCAGCAGGGGGGTCCCACTCTCTGGAAACACCATATATTTT

abundance: -
j_gene: TRBJ2-5
d_gene: TRBD2
v_gene: TRBV7-2
CDR3aa: CASSSWTSGAKETQYF
CDR3nt: TGTGCCAGCAGCTCCTGGACTAGCGGGGCTAAAGAGACCCAGTACTTC

abundance: many
j_gene: TRBJ2-2
d_gene: -
v_gene: TRBV3-1
CDR3aa: CASSQTVGGELFF
CDR3nt: TGTGCCAGCAGCCAAACAGTCGGTGGGGAGCTGTTTTTT

abundance: -
j_gene: TRBJ2-5
d_gene: TRBD1
v_gene: TRBV5-1
CDR3aa: CASLRTGREQETQYF
CDR3nt: TGCGCCAGCCTTAGGACAGGGAGAGAACAAGAGACCCAGTACTTC

abundance: few
j_gene: TRBJ1-5
d_gene: TRBD1
v_gene: TRBV2
CDR3aa: CASNLDRGSQPQHF
CDR3nt: TGTGCCAGCAACCTGGACAGGGGTAGTCAGCCCCAGCATTTT

abundance: many
j_gene: TRBJ2-3
d_gene: -
v_gene: TRBV12-3/TRBV12-4
CDR3aa: CASSYTDTQYF
CDR3nt: TGTGCCAGCAGTTACACAGATACGCAGTATTTT

abundance: -
j_gene: TRBJ2-4
d_gene: -
v_gene: TRBV12-3/TRBV12-4
CDR3aa: CASSTTGAAFAKNIQYF
CDR3nt: TGTGCCAGCAGTACGACAGGAGCGGCCTTTGCCAAAAACATTCAGTACTTC

abundance: -
j_gene: TRBJ2-1
d_gene: TRBD2
v_gene: TRBV9
CDR3aa: CASSVSSRTSGGTKSSYNEQFF
CDR3nt: TGTGCCAGCAGCGTGAGCTCTCGGACTAGCGGGGGGACGAAGAGCTCCTACAATGAGCAGTTCTTC

abundance: many
j_gene: TRBJ1-2
d_gene: TRBD1
v_gene: TRBV27
CDR3aa: CASSPGQGSYGYTF
CDR3nt: TGTGCCAGCAGCCCGGGACAGGGATCCTATGGCTACACCTTC

abundance: -
j_gene: TRBJ2-5
d_gene: TRBD2
v_gene: TRBV24-1
CDR3aa: CATSSSGSETQYF
CDR3nt: TGTGCCACCAGCTCTAGCGGGAGTGAGACCCAGTACTTC

abundance: -
j_gene: TRBJ2-2
d_gene: -
v_gene: TRBV27
CDR3aa: CASSLSDYTGELFF
CDR3nt: TGTGCCAGCAGTTTATCCGACTACACCGGGGAGCTGTTTTTT

abundance: -
j_gene: TRBJ1-6
d_gene: TRBD1
v_gene: TRBV5-1
CDR3aa: CASTLGQGANSPLHF
CDR3nt: TGCGCCAGCACCCTCGGACAGGGGGCCAATTCACCCCTCCACTTT

abundance: -
j_gene: TRBJ1-5
d_gene: -
v_gene: TRBV24-1
CDR3aa: CATSDSTVNQPQHF
CDR3nt: TGTGCCACCAGTGATTCGACAGTTAATCAGCCCCAGCATTTT

abundance: -
j_gene: TRBJ2-3
d_gene: -
v_gene: TRBV18
CDR3aa: CASSPLGLFTDTQYF
CDR3nt: TGTGCCAGCTCACCCCTCGGACTCTTCACAGATACGCAGTATTTT

abundance: -
j_gene: TRBJ2-3
d_gene: TRBD2
v_gene: TRBV28
CDR3aa: CASSLWASGGTDTQYF
CDR3nt: TGTGCCAGCAGTTTATGGGCTAGCGGGGGCACAGATACGCAGTATTTT

abundance: -
j_gene: TRBJ1-5
d_gene: TRBD1
v_gene: TRBV18
CDR3aa: CASSPPGTGANQPQHF
CDR3nt: TGTGCCAGCTCACCCCCCGGGACAGGGGCCAATCAGCCCCAGCATTTT

abundance: few
j_gene: TRBJ2-2
d_gene: -
v_gene: TRBV5-1
CDR3aa: CASSFGGLNTGELFF
CDR3nt: TGCGCCAGCAGCTTCGGCGGTTTGAACACCGGGGAGCTGTTTTTT

abundance: -
j_gene: TRBJ1-1
d_gene: -
v_gene: TRBV10-3
CDR3aa: CAISVVEQGEAFF
CDR3nt: TGTGCCATCAGTGTCGTCGAACAGGGTGAAGCTTTCTTT

abundance: few
j_gene: TRBJ1-1
d_gene: TRBD1
v_gene: TRBV20-1
CDR3aa: CSARGGQGAAEAFF
CDR3nt: TGCAGTGCTAGGGGGGGACAGGGGGCCGCTGAAGCTTTCTTT

abundance: -
j_gene: TRBJ1-5
d_gene: -
v_gene: TRBV20-1
CDR3aa: CSARFGRVSNQPQHF
CDR3nt: TGCAGTGCTAGATTCGGTAGGGTTAGCAATCAGCCCCAGCATTTT

abundance: few
j_gene: TRBJ2-1
d_gene: -
v_gene: TRBV20-1
CDR3aa: CSARPERPYNEQFF
CDR3nt: TGCAGTGCTAGGCCCGAGAGACCCTACAATGAGCAGTTCTTC

abundance: -
j_gene: TRBJ2-6
d_gene: -
v_gene: TRBV12-3/TRBV12-4
CDR3aa: CASSQGAGANVLTF
CDR3nt: TGTGCCAGCAGTCAAGGGGCTGGGGCCAACGTCCTGACTTTC

abundance: once
j_gene: TRBJ2-2
d_gene: -
v_gene: TRBV7-3
CDR3aa: CASSLRDSELFF
CDR3nt: TGTGCCAGCAGCTTAAGGGATTCCGAACTGTTTTTT

abundance: many
j_gene: TRBJ2-1
d_gene: TRBD2
v_gene: TRBV5-1
CDR3aa: CASSLDPSGRGEQFF
CDR3nt: TGCGCCAGCAGCTTGGATCCTAGCGGGAGAGGGGAGCAGTTCTTC

abundance: few
j_gene: TRBJ2-3
d_gene: TRBD2
v_gene: TRBV12-3/TRBV12-4
CDR3aa: CASSPGGPRDTQYF
CDR3nt: TGTGCCAGCAGTCCGGGGGGGCCAAGAGATACGCAGTATTTT

abundance: few
j_gene: TRBJ1-4
d_gene: -
v_gene: TRBV19
CDR3aa: CASSIGQKTKLFF
CDR3nt: TGTGCCAGTAGTATAGGTCAGAAGACGAAACTGTTTTTT

abundance: -
j_gene: TRBJ1-5
d_gene: -
v_gene: TRBV7-2
CDR3aa: CASSLDLGNQPQHF
CDR3nt: TGTGCCAGCAGCTTGGACCTGGGCAATCAGCCCCAGCATTTT

abundance: many
j_gene: TRBJ2-3
d_gene: TRBD2
v_gene: TRBV5-1
CDR3aa: CASSLASGITSDTQYF
CDR3nt: TGCGCCAGCAGCTTGGCCAGCGGGATAACATCAGATACGCAGTATTTT

abundance: -
j_gene: TRBJ1-5
d_gene: TRBD1
v_gene: TRBV2
CDR3aa: CATADRVGNQPQHF
CDR3nt: TGTGCCACCGCGGACAGGGTCGGCAATCAGCCCCAGCATTTT

abundance: -
j_gene: TRBJ2-5
d_gene: -
v_gene: TRBV27
CDR3aa: CASSASMGRSWYF
CDR3nt: TGTGCCAGCAGTGCTTCCATGGGACGGTCTTGGTACTTC

abundance: few
j_gene: TRBJ2-1
d_gene: -
v_gene: TRBV7-8
CDR3aa: CASSLRSGQVTSEQFF
CDR3nt: TGTGCCAGCAGCTTAAGGTCGGGACAAGTCACTTCTGAGCAGTTCTTC

abundance: -
j_gene: TRBJ1-6
d_gene: -
v_gene: TRBV20-1
CDR3aa: CSASEVAGGSPLHF
CDR3nt: TGCAGTGCTAGTGAGGTTGCGGGCGGCTCACCCCTCCACTTT

abundance: few
j_gene: TRBJ2-2
d_gene: TRBD2
v_gene: TRBV9
CDR3aa: CASSRTSPVVPGELFF
CDR3nt: TGTGCCAGCAGTAGGACTAGTCCGGTTGTCCCCGGGGAGCTGTTTTTT

abundance: few
j_gene: TRBJ2-3
d_gene: TRBD2
v_gene: TRBV7-9
CDR3aa: CASSVWTSGRAADTQYF
CDR3nt: TGTGCCAGCAGCGTTTGGACTAGCGGGAGGGCCGCAGATACGCAGTATTTT

abundance: few
j_gene: TRBJ2-3
d_gene: TRBD2
v_gene: TRBV20-1
CDR3aa: CSARDRLLAGADTQYF
CDR3nt: TGCAGTGCTAGAGATCGCCTACTAGCGGGTGCCGATACGCAGTATTTT

abundance: -
j_gene: TRBJ1-2
d_gene: -
v_gene: TRBV29-1
CDR3aa: CSVEDQGNYGYTF
CDR3nt: TGCAGCGTTGAAGATCAGGGGAACTATGGCTACACCTTC